These T cell receptor beta chains were read from a single sample in a study of blood T cells in healthy people across ages. TCRdb itself ran the 5' RACE reads through MiXCR, one entry per CDR3 protein. The table lists some 1.5 million distinct CDR3 sequences, under 55% of them singletons. What was sequenced was blood. These receptors came from a woman aged 18-29 years in good health. CDR3s include the opening cysteine and the closing phenylalanine or tryptophan. A D gene is named only where the DNA matches it firmly. Clone size is shown for a subset of rows, as once, few, many or a class of expanded clone.

abundance: NA; j_gene: TRBJ2-3; d_gene: NA; v_gene: TRBV20-1; CDR3aa: CSANGQITDTRYF; CDR3nt: TGCAGTGCCAACGGACAGATTACAGATACGCGGTATTTT
abundance: NA; j_gene: TRBJ2-1; d_gene: NA; v_gene: TRBV28; CDR3aa: CASSLAQVYNEQFF; CDR3nt: TGTGCCAGCAGTTTAGCGCAGGTCTACAATGAGCAGTTCTTC
abundance: NA; j_gene: TRBJ2-2; d_gene: NA; v_gene: TRBV7-6; CDR3aa: CASSLETGLGELFF; CDR3nt: TGTGCCAGCAGCTTGGAAACAGGGCTAGGGGAGCTGTTTTTT
abundance: NA; j_gene: TRBJ2-1; d_gene: TRBD2; v_gene: TRBV12-3/TRBV12-4; CDR3aa: CASSLVAGGPGEQFF; CDR3nt: TGTGCCAGCAGTTTAGTAGCGGGGGGGCCCGGTGAGCAGTTCTTC
abundance: NA; j_gene: TRBJ2-5; d_gene: NA; v_gene: TRBV29-1; CDR3aa: CGGTPRGWYQETQYF; CDR3nt: TGCGGCGGAACCCCCCGCGGTTGGTACCAAGAGACCCAGTACTTC
abundance: NA; j_gene: TRBJ2-3; d_gene: NA; v_gene: TRBV6-6; CDR3aa: CASSPPHDADTQYF; CDR3nt: TGTGCCAGCAGCCCTCCCCATGACGCAGATACGCAGTATTTT
abundance: few; j_gene: TRBJ2-4; d_gene: NA; v_gene: TRBV20-1; CDR3aa: CSAPSRGAAKNIQYF; CDR3nt: TGCAGTGCCCCTTCCCGGGGGGCGGCCAAAAACATTCAGTACTTC
abundance: NA; j_gene: TRBJ1-5; d_gene: TRBD1; v_gene: TRBV27; CDR3aa: CASMRVQGQVANQPQHF; CDR3nt: TGTGCCAGCATGCGGGTACAGGGACAGGTGGCCAATCAGCCCCAGCATTTT
abundance: NA; j_gene: TRBJ2-5; d_gene: NA; v_gene: TRBV4-1; CDR3aa: CASSRSTGETQYF; CDR3nt: TGCGCCAGCAGCCGCTCGACGGGTGAGACCCAGTACTTC
abundance: few; j_gene: TRBJ2-1; d_gene: NA; v_gene: TRBV29-1; CDR3aa: CSVEEHFGLNEQFF; CDR3nt: TGCAGCGTTGAAGAACATTTCGGGCTCAATGAGCAGTTCTTC
abundance: NA; j_gene: TRBJ2-7; d_gene: NA; v_gene: TRBV4-3; CDR3aa: CASSQDVRESEQYF; CDR3nt: TGCGCCAGCAGCCAAGATGTCCGGGAGAGCGAGCAGTACTTC
abundance: few; j_gene: TRBJ2-7; d_gene: NA; v_gene: TRBV6-5; CDR3aa: CASSPPGRNYEQYF; CDR3nt: TGTGCCAGCAGTCCCCCCGGCCGAAACTACGAGCAGTACTTC
abundance: NA; j_gene: TRBJ1-1; d_gene: TRBD1; v_gene: TRBV7-2; CDR3aa: CASSLDRQGGYTEAFF; CDR3nt: TGTGCCAGCAGCTTAGATCGGCAGGGGGGGTACACTGAAGCTTTCTTT
abundance: once; j_gene: TRBJ2-1; d_gene: TRBD2; v_gene: TRBV4-1; CDR3aa: CASSQGAGGIFTEQFF; CDR3nt: TGCGCCAGCAGCCAAGGAGCGGGGGGTATATTCACTGAGCAGTTCTTC
abundance: NA; j_gene: TRBJ2-6; d_gene: TRBD1; v_gene: TRBV25-1; CDR3aa: CASSVTGPSGANVLTF; CDR3nt: TGTGCCAGCAGCGTGACAGGGCCCTCTGGGGCCAACGTCCTGACTTTC
abundance: few; j_gene: TRBJ2-1; d_gene: NA; v_gene: TRBV10-3; CDR3aa: CAIRQQGGDNEQFF; CDR3nt: TGTGCCATCAGGCAACAGGGGGGGGACAATGAGCAGTTCTTC
abundance: NA; j_gene: TRBJ2-3; d_gene: NA; v_gene: TRBV20-1; CDR3aa: CSARSSRAIPWTQYF; CDR3nt: TGCAGTGCTAGATCGTCGCGGGCTATTCCATGGACGCAGTATTTT
abundance: NA; j_gene: TRBJ1-2; d_gene: NA; v_gene: TRBV5-6; CDR3aa: CASSKIVLANYGYTF; CDR3nt: TGTGCCAGCAGCAAAATAGTGTTAGCTAACTATGGCTACACCTTC
abundance: NA; j_gene: TRBJ2-6; d_gene: TRBD2; v_gene: TRBV25-1; CDR3aa: CASSEWGGRANVLTF; CDR3nt: TGTGCCAGCAGTGAATGGGGGGGTAGGGCCAACGTCCTGACTTTC
abundance: NA; j_gene: TRBJ1-5; d_gene: NA; v_gene: TRBV28; CDR3aa: CASSERVGNQPQHF; CDR3nt: TGTGCCAGCAGTGAGAGGGTGGGCAATCAGCCCCAGCATTTT
abundance: NA; j_gene: TRBJ2-1; d_gene: NA; v_gene: TRBV24-1; CDR3aa: CATSDLVYNEQFF; CDR3nt: TGTGCCACCAGTGATTTGGTCTACAATGAGCAGTTCTTC
abundance: few; j_gene: TRBJ1-2; d_gene: TRBD1; v_gene: TRBV4-3; CDR3aa: CASSQGTGRNYGYTF; CDR3nt: TGCGCCAGCAGCCAAGGGACAGGTCGAAACTATGGCTACACCTTC
abundance: once; j_gene: TRBJ2-7; d_gene: TRBD2; v_gene: TRBV4-1; CDR3aa: CASSPRDYNYEQYF; CDR3nt: TGCGCCAGCAGCCCAAGGGACTACAACTACGAGCAGTACTTC
abundance: many; j_gene: TRBJ2-1; d_gene: NA; v_gene: TRBV10-3; CDR3aa: CAIRTTASYNEQFF; CDR3nt: TGTGCCATCAGGACTACCGCCTCCTACAATGAGCAGTTCTTC
abundance: NA; j_gene: TRBJ1-3; d_gene: NA; v_gene: TRBV2; CDR3aa: CASRETRGLGNTIYF; CDR3nt: TGTGCCAGCAGGGAGACCCGAGGGCTTGGAAACACCATATATTTT
abundance: few; j_gene: TRBJ2-3; d_gene: NA; v_gene: TRBV28; CDR3aa: CASSFLGDITDTQYF; CDR3nt: TGTGCCAGCAGTTTTTTGGGGGACATCACAGATACGCAGTATTTT
abundance: NA; j_gene: TRBJ2-5; d_gene: TRBD1; v_gene: TRBV6-2/TRBV6-3; CDR3aa: CASSYSSRGRDWTQYF; CDR3nt: TGTGCCAGCAGTTACTCGAGCAGGGGGCGAGATTGGACCCAGTACTTC
abundance: NA; j_gene: TRBJ2-5; d_gene: NA; v_gene: TRBV20-1; CDR3aa: CSASFNEETQYF; CDR3nt: TGCAGTGCTAGTTTCAACGAAGAGACCCAGTACTTC
abundance: NA; j_gene: TRBJ1-1; d_gene: NA; v_gene: TRBV20-1; CDR3aa: CSARPRAESEAFF; CDR3nt: TGCAGTGCTAGGCCCAGGGCAGAGAGTGAAGCTTTCTTT
abundance: NA; j_gene: TRBJ1-5; d_gene: TRBD1; v_gene: TRBV5-6; CDR3aa: CASSFWDRINQPQHF; CDR3nt: TGTGCCAGCAGCTTCTGGGACAGGATAAATCAGCCCCAGCATTTT
abundance: NA; j_gene: TRBJ2-5; d_gene: NA; v_gene: TRBV15; CDR3aa: CATSIAVEGNEQYF; CDR3nt: TGTGCCACCAGCATTGCTGTGGAGGGCAATGAGCAGTACTTC
abundance: NA; j_gene: TRBJ2-7; d_gene: TRBD2; v_gene: TRBV28; CDR3aa: CASSPMERGAYEQYF; CDR3nt: TGTGCCAGCAGTCCCATGGAGCGGGGGGCCTACGAGCAGTACTTC
abundance: few; j_gene: TRBJ2-1; d_gene: TRBD2; v_gene: TRBV20-1; CDR3aa: CSSHGLAGGSDEQFF; CDR3nt: TGCAGTTCCCACGGACTAGCGGGCGGAAGCGATGAGCAGTTCTTC
abundance: NA; j_gene: TRBJ1-6; d_gene: NA; v_gene: TRBV27; CDR3aa: CASRMRSSYNSPLHF; CDR3nt: TGTGCCAGCAGAATGAGGAGCTCCTATAATTCACCCCTCCACTTT
abundance: NA; j_gene: TRBJ1-1; d_gene: TRBD1; v_gene: TRBV20-1; CDR3aa: CRAGQGNTEAFF; CDR3nt: TGCAGAGCGGGACAGGGGAACACTGAAGCTTTCTTT
abundance: NA; j_gene: TRBJ1-1; d_gene: NA; v_gene: TRBV10-3; CDR3aa: CAISDRTPSYTEAFF; CDR3nt: TGTGCCATCAGTGATCGGACACCGAGCTACACTGAAGCTTTCTTT
abundance: NA; j_gene: TRBJ2-2; d_gene: TRBD1; v_gene: TRBV27; CDR3aa: CASSLAGTARKFNTGELFF; CDR3nt: TGTGCCAGCAGTTTGGCCGGGACAGCCAGGAAGTTTAACACCGGGGAGCTGTTTTTT
abundance: NA; j_gene: TRBJ1-5; d_gene: NA; v_gene: TRBV12-3/TRBV12-4; CDR3aa: CASSLVGSQQPQHF; CDR3nt: TGTGCCAGCAGTTTAGTAGGGAGCCAACAGCCCCAGCATTTT
abundance: NA; j_gene: TRBJ2-1; d_gene: TRBD2; v_gene: TRBV4-3; CDR3aa: CASSQDSGLAGVYNEQFF; CDR3nt: TGCGCCAGCAGCCAAGATTCTGGGCTAGCGGGCGTCTACAATGAGCAGTTCTTC
abundance: NA; j_gene: TRBJ2-7; d_gene: NA; v_gene: TRBV6-2/TRBV6-3; CDR3aa: CASTTEKGGEQYF; CDR3nt: TGTGCCAGCACCACAGAGAAGGGGGGTGAGCAGTACTTC
abundance: NA; j_gene: TRBJ2-7; d_gene: NA; v_gene: TRBV14; CDR3aa: CASSQDRTYNEQYF; CDR3nt: TGTGCCAGCAGCCAAGATCGGACTTACAATGAGCAGTACTTC
abundance: NA; j_gene: TRBJ2-3; d_gene: TRBD1; v_gene: TRBV29-1; CDR3aa: CSAGSGTGPDTQYF; CDR3nt: TGCAGCGCCGGATCCGGGACAGGGCCAGATACGCAGTATTTT
abundance: few; j_gene: TRBJ1-2; d_gene: NA; v_gene: TRBV6-2/TRBV6-3; CDR3aa: CASRRFPADYGYTF; CDR3nt: TGTGCCAGCAGGCGGTTCCCGGCGGACTATGGCTACACCTTC
abundance: NA; j_gene: TRBJ2-1; d_gene: NA; v_gene: TRBV27; CDR3aa: CASSLWMAPYNEQFF; CDR3nt: TGTGCCAGCAGCCTCTGGATGGCCCCCTACAATGAGCAGTTCTTC
abundance: few; j_gene: TRBJ1-2; d_gene: NA; v_gene: TRBV29-1; CDR3aa: CSVLAQDSSGYTF; CDR3nt: TGCAGCGTGTTGGCACAGGATTCGTCTGGCTACACCTTC
abundance: many; j_gene: TRBJ1-1; d_gene: NA; v_gene: TRBV29-1; CDR3aa: CSGTGHLNTEAFF; CDR3nt: TGCAGCGGGACGGGACATTTGAACACTGAAGCTTTCTTT
abundance: NA; j_gene: TRBJ1-1; d_gene: TRBD1; v_gene: TRBV9; CDR3aa: CASSATGTGYTEAFF; CDR3nt: TGTGCCAGCAGCGCAACCGGGACAGGCTACACTGAAGCTTTCTTT
abundance: NA; j_gene: TRBJ2-4; d_gene: TRBD1; v_gene: TRBV7-9; CDR3aa: CASSLEDRGNIQYF; CDR3nt: TGTGCCAGCAGCTTAGAGGACAGGGGCAACATTCAGTACTTC
abundance: NA; j_gene: TRBJ1-2; d_gene: NA; v_gene: TRBV19; CDR3aa: CASAPGANYGYTF; CDR3nt: TGTGCCTCCGCCCCCGGGGCCAACTATGGCTACACCTTC
abundance: NA; j_gene: TRBJ2-3; d_gene: NA; v_gene: TRBV9; CDR3aa: CASSHQADGTDTQYF; CDR3nt: TGTGCCAGCAGCCATCAGGCGGACGGCACAGATACGCAGTATTTT
abundance: NA; j_gene: TRBJ2-3; d_gene: TRBD2; v_gene: TRBV20-1; CDR3aa: CSARQLAGVTDTQYF; CDR3nt: TGCAGTGCTAGACAGCTAGCGGGGGTGACAGATACGCAGTATTTT
abundance: NA; j_gene: TRBJ2-3; d_gene: TRBD2; v_gene: TRBV27; CDR3aa: CASSIGGVFSTDTQYF; CDR3nt: TGTGCCAGCAGTATCGGGGGGGTTTTTAGCACAGATACGCAGTATTTT
abundance: NA; j_gene: TRBJ2-1; d_gene: NA; v_gene: TRBV6-2/TRBV6-3; CDR3aa: CASSLRQGFFNEQFF; CDR3nt: TGTGCCAGCAGTTTACGACAAGGGTTTTTCAATGAGCAGTTCTTC
abundance: NA; j_gene: TRBJ1-2; d_gene: NA; v_gene: TRBV6-2/TRBV6-3; CDR3aa: CASSDQGMDGYTF; CDR3nt: TGCGCCAGCAGTGACCAGGGGATGGATGGCTACACCTTC
abundance: few; j_gene: TRBJ2-3; d_gene: TRBD2; v_gene: TRBV7-2; CDR3aa: CASIQLAVTSTDTQYF; CDR3nt: TGTGCCAGCATCCAACTAGCGGTAACTAGCACAGATACGCAGTATTTT
abundance: few; j_gene: TRBJ2-7; d_gene: TRBD2; v_gene: TRBV29-1; CDR3aa: CSVSGRRDYEQYF; CDR3nt: TGCAGCGTTAGCGGGAGAAGAGACTACGAGCAGTACTTC
abundance: NA; j_gene: TRBJ1-2; d_gene: TRBD1; v_gene: TRBV28; CDR3aa: CASSLIRTGGSDGYTF; CDR3nt: TGTGCCAGCAGTTTAATACGGACAGGGGGCTCGGATGGCTACACCTTC
abundance: NA; j_gene: TRBJ2-5; d_gene: NA; v_gene: TRBV14; CDR3aa: CASSQDRGLLLETQYF; CDR3nt: TGTGCCAGCAGCCAAGATCGGGGACTGCTCCTGGAGACCCAGTACTTC
abundance: NA; j_gene: TRBJ1-2; d_gene: NA; v_gene: TRBV7-9; CDR3aa: CASSLLRVLGTYGYTF; CDR3nt: TGTGCCAGCAGCTTACTTCGTGTCCTAGGGACTTATGGCTACACCTTC